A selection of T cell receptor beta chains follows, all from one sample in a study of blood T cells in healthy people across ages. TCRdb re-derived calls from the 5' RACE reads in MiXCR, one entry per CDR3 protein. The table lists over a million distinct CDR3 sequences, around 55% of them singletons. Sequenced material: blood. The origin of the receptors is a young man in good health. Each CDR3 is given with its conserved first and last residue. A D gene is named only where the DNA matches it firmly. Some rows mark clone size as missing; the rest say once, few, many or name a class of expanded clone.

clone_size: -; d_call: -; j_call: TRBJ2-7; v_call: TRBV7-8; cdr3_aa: CASSPQGSGSYEQYF; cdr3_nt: TGTGCCAGCAGCCCGCAGGGGTCAGGCTCCTACGAGCAGTACTTC
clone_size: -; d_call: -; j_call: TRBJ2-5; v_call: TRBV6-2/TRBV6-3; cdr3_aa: CASRRGQIETQYF; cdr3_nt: TGTGCCAGCCGAAGAGGACAGATCGAGACCCAGTACTTC
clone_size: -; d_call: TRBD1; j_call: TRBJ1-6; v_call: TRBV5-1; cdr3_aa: CASSTDRGQPLHF; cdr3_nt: TGCGCCAGCAGCACTGACAGGGGCCAACCCCTCCACTTT
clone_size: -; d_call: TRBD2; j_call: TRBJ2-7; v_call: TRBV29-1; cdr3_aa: CSVLFFREGSYNEQYF; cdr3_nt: TGCAGCGTCCTTTTTTTCCGGGAGGGGTCCTACAATGAGCAGTACTTC
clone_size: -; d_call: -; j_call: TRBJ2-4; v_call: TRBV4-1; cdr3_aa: CASSHPSLEQYF; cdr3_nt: TGCGCCAGCAGCCACCCTTCTCTTGAGCAGTACTTC
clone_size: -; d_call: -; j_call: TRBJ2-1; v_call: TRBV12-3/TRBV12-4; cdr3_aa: CASSLWAVNNEQFF; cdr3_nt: TGTGCCAGCAGTCTGTGGGCCGTTAACAATGAGCAGTTCTTC
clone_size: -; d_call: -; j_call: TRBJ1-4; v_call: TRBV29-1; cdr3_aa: CSVASGGFTNEKLFF; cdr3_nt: TGCAGCGTCGCATCCGGGGGCTTCACTAATGAAAAACTGTTTTTT
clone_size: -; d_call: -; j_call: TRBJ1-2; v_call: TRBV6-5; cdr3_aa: CASSYSRETGGYNF; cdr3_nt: TGTGCCAGCAGTTACTCCAGGGAAACTGGTGGCTACAACTTC
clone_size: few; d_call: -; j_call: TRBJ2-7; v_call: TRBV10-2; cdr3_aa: CASSESSGYEQYF; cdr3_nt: TGCGCCAGCAGTGAGTCTTCGGGTTACGAGCAGTACTTC
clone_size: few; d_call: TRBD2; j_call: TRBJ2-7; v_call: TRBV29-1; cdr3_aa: CSVEGLAGVNEQYF; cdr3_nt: TGCAGCGTTGAGGGGCTAGCGGGAGTTAACGAGCAGTACTTC
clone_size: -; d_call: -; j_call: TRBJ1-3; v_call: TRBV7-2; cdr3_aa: CASSLGPGSTGNTIYF; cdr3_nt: TGTGCCAGCAGCTTAGGTCCAGGGTCCACTGGAAACACCATATATTTT
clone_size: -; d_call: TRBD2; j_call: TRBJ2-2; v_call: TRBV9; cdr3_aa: CASRGTSGNTGELFF; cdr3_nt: TGTGCCAGCAGGGGGACTAGCGGTAACACCGGGGAGCTGTTTTTT
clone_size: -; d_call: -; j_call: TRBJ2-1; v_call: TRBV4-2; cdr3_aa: CASSQYAGEQFF; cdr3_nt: TGTGCCAGCAGCCAATACGCGGGTGAGCAGTTCTTC
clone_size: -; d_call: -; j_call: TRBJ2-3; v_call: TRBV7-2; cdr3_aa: CASSMGRIDTDTQYF; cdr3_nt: TGTGCCAGCAGCATGGGGCGGATCGACACAGATACGCAGTATTTT
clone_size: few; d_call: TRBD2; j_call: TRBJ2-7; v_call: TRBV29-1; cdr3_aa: CSTQTSGTYEQYF; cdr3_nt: TGCAGCACGCAGACTAGCGGAACCTACGAGCAGTACTTC
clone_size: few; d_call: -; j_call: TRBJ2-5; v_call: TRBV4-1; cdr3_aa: CASSPHSWEAQETQYF; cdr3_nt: TGCGCCAGCAGCCCCCACTCCTGGGAAGCCCAAGAGACCCAGTACTTC
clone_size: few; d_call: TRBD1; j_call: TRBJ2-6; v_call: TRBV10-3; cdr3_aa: CAIRPVQGALGANVLTF; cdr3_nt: TGTGCCATCCGTCCGGTACAGGGGGCACTTGGGGCCAACGTCCTGACTTTC
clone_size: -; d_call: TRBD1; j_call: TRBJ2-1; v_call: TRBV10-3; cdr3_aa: CAISEQGLTEQFF; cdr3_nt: TGTGCCATCAGTGAACAGGGGCTTACTGAGCAGTTCTTC
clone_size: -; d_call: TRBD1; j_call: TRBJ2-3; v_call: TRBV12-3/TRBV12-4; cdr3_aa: CASSPATGAVDTQYF; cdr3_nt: TGTGCCAGCAGCCCGGCGACAGGGGCGGTAGATACGCAGTATTTT
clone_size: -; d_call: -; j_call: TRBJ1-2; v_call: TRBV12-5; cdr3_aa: CASGPDPGTGYTF; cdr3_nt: TGTGCTAGTGGTCCAGACCCGGGCACCGGCTACACCTTC
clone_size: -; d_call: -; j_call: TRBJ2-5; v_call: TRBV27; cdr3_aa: CASSLTTAQETQYF; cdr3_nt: TGTGCCAGCAGTCTCACGACAGCCCAAGAGACCCAGTACTTC
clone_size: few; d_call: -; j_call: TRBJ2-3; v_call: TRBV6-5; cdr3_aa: CATIPGTNTDTQYF; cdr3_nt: TGTGCCACCATCCCGGGGACAAACACAGATACGCAGTATTTT
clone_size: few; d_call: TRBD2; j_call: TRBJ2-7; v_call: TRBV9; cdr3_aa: CASSPGEGLAATYEQYF; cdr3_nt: TGTGCCAGCAGCCCGGGGGAGGGACTAGCGGCGACCTACGAGCAGTACTTC
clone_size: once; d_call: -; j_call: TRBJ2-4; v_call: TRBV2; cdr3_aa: CASTEGIAENIQYF; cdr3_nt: TGTGCCAGCACCGAGGGGATAGCCGAAAACATTCAGTACTTC
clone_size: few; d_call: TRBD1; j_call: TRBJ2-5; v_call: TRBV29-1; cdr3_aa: CSVEGTGDETQYF; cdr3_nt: TGCAGCGTTGAGGGGACAGGGGATGAGACCCAGTACTTC
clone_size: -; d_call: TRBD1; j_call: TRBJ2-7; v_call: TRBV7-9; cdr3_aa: CAGSSGQFSSEQYF; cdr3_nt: TGTGCCGGCAGCTCGGGACAGTTCTCCTCCGAGCAGTACTTC
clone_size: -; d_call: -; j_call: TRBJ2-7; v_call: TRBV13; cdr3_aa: CASSSRDGHYEQYF; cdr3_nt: TGTGCCAGCTCCAGTCGGGACGGACACTACGAGCAGTACTTC
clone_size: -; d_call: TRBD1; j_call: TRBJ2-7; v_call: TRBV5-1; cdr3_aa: CASSLATGAEGDEQYF; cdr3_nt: TGCGCCAGCAGCTTGGCGACAGGGGCCGAGGGGGACGAGCAGTACTTC
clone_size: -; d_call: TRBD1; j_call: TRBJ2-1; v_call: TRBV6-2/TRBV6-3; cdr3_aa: CASRADRAPYNEQFF; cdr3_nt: TGTGCCAGCAGGGCCGACAGGGCCCCCTACAATGAGCAGTTCTTC
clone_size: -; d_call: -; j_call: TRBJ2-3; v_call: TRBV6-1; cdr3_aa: CASRPTDTDTQYF; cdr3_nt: TGTGCCAGCAGGCCGACAGACACAGATACGCAGTATTTT
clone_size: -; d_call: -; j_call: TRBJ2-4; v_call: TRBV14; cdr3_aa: CASSLNPGNIQYF; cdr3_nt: TGTGCCAGCAGCCTCAACCCGGGTAACATTCAGTACTTC
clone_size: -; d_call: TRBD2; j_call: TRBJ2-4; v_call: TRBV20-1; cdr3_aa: CSARSGTSVDIQYF; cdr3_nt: TGCAGTGCTAGGAGCGGCACTAGCGTGGATATTCAGTACTTC
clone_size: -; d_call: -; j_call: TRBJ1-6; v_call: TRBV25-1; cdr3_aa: CASSGRKVPNSPLHF; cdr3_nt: TGTGCCAGCAGTGGAAGGAAGGTACCTAATTCACCCCTCCACTTT
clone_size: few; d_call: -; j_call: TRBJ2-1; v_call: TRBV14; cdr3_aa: CASSQGSGPISDPYNEQFF; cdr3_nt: TGTGCCAGCAGCCAAGGGAGCGGGCCCATTTCCGACCCCTACAATGAGCAGTTCTTC